The 21 T cell receptor beta chains below were found in one sample sequenced in a study of cytomegalovirus exposure and HLA in healthy donors. A multiplex PCR was run with 60 Vbeta primers and 13 Jbeta primers. Profiling relied on immunoSEQ multiplex PCR, and the TCRdb table lists in-frame clones only, not all of them. The data show roughly 100,000 clones, approximately 85% seen once. Sequencing input: PBMCs. Receptors originate from a middle-aged man in good health and CMV-seronegative.

V gene TRBV18 combines with J gene TRBJ2-3, with D perhaps matching TRBD1 (5 bases). V was cut by 2 bases and J by 2 bases, with 11 bases left in between. Germline CDR1 reads KGHSH; CDR2 reads LQKENI. The CDR3 runs 15 residues. The CDR3 here is CASSPLQGHTDTQYF. The CDR3 DNA reads TGTGCCAGCTCACCATTGCAGGGCCACACAGATACGCAGTATTTT.

This clone was counted between two and nine times. The chain combines TRBV11-2 with TRBJ2-5; D perhaps matches TRBD2 (5 bases). Germline assignment: CDR1 SGHAT and CDR2 FQNNGV. The V gene lost 5 bases and the J gene lost 1 base, with 17 bases spanning the gap. This CDR3 is built from 16 residues. The CDR3 DNA is TGTGCCAGCAGCCCCCGACTAACAGCGCTCCAAGAGACCCAGTACTTC. Protein product: CASSPRLTALQETQYF.

This clone was detected only once. The J gene is TRBJ2-3, the V gene TRBV4-2, with 11 positions matching TRBD1. This CDR3 is 16 amino acids long. V gave up 0 bases and J gave up 7 bases; unmatched junction bases: 6. CDR1 and CDR2 from the germline V gene are LGHNA and YNFKEQ. In DNA, the CDR3 is TGTGCCAGCAGCCAAGATAGGACAGGGGGCAAAAATACGCAGTATTTT. Protein sequence: CASSQDRTGGKNTQYF.

This clone was recorded a few times. The chain links TRBV28 to TRBJ2-7, with TRBD2 identical over 9 bases. V was pared by 2 bases and J by 2 bases, with 10 bases of the junction left unmatched. Germline V gene sequence: CDR1 MDHEN, CDR2 SYDVKM. The CDR3 is 17 residues long. The CDR3 DNA follows: TGTGCCAGCAGTTTAAGGTCCGGCGGGGGGGCCCCCTACGAGCAGTACGTC. This translates into CASSLRSGGGAPYEQYV.

V and J are TRBV11-1 and TRBJ1-4; TRBD1 aligns across 7 bases. V trimming: 5 bases; J trimming: 6 bases; junction bases outside the gene matches: 9. The CDR3 runs 15 residues. Looked up from germline, CDR1 is SGHAT and CDR2 is FQDESV (reference sequence). CDR3 in DNA: TGTGCCAGCAGCCCCGACAGGGACGGGGATGAAAAACTGTTTTTT. Protein: CASSPDRDGDEKLFF.

This rearrangement joins TRBV4-3 to TRBJ2-7; 8 bases agree with TRBD2. Germline loops: CDR1 LGHNA, CDR2 YSLEER. CDR3 length equals 15 residues. The V gene end was trimmed by 0 bases and the J gene end by 7 bases; junction bases not matched to a gene: 8. The DNA of the CDR3 is TGCGCCAGCAGCCAAGATTTAGCGGGGTCCAGGGAGCAGTACTTC. Encoded protein: CASSQDLAGSREQYF.

This clone was detected only a few times. This chain joins TRBV27 and TRBJ1-4; D is perhaps TRBD1 (6 bases). The CDR3 is 14 amino acids. Germline-derived CDR1 and CDR2 are MNHEY and SMNVEV (reference sequence). Trimming removed 8 bases from V and 10 bases from J, with 20 bases in between. Here the CDR3 DNA reads TGTGCCAGCCTAAGCCCCCAGGGGAGGGGAAAACTGTTTTTT. Translating gives CASLSPQGRGKLFF.

V is TRBV5-4 and J is TRBJ2-3; TRBD2 aligns across 9 bases. This CDR3 spans 16 amino acids. CDR1 and CDR2 (germline): SGHNT, YYREEE (reference sequence). The trim removed 8 bases at V and 4 bases at J, leaving 14 bases unmatched. Written as DNA, the CDR3 is TGTGCCAGTTCCTTAGGCGGGGGGGCTTTGGCAGATACGCAGTATTTT. Encoded protein: CASSLGGGALADTQYF.

This rearrangement joins TRBV5-1 to TRBJ1-2; no clear D gene. V was trimmed by 0 bases and J by 8 bases, leaving 17 bases between them. CDR1 is SGHRS, CDR2 YFSETQ, per germline. The CDR3 consists of 15 residues. CDR3 residues: CASSLDASGVGGYTF. The DNA of the CDR3 is TGCGCCAGCAGCTTGGACGCAAGCGGGGTAGGGGGCTACACCTTC.

The chain combines TRBV6-6 with TRBJ1-5; the D gene is possibly TRBD1 (5 bases). This CDR3 has 13 amino acids. Between the trimmed V and J ends, which lost 4 bases and 5 bases, there was a span of 9 bases. The germline gives CDR1 MNHNY, CDR2 SVGAGI (reference sequence). CDR3 loop: CASSLGRDQPQHF. The CDR3 DNA is TGTGCCAGCAGTTTAGGCAGGGATCAGCCCCAGCATTTT.

This clone was recorded a few times. In DNA, the CDR3 is TGTGCCAGCAGCCCATCATCAGCGGCGGACACCATATATTTT. As protein: CASSPSSAADTIYF. The J gene is TRBJ1-3, the V gene TRBV7-9; D is ambiguous. There are 14 residues in the CDR3. The germline V gene has CDR1 SEHNR and CDR2 FQNEAQ (reference sequence). With 5 bases removed from V and 8 bases from J, the gap between germline ends came to 16 bases.

This chain uses TRBV13 with TRBJ1-2, with TRBD1 as a possible D gene (6 bases). The V gene's germline CDR1 is PRHDT and CDR2 FYEKMQ (reference sequence). The CDR3 covers 18 residues. Trimming removed 1 base from V and 4 bases from J, with 22 bases in between. Here the CDR3 DNA reads TGTGCCAGCAGCTTAGAAAGGGACACGGCCGGAAGAATCTATGGCTACACCTTC. It encodes CASSLERDTAGRIYGYTF.

The CDR3 here is CASSSQGNYGYTF. DNA of the CDR3: TGTGCCAGCAGTTCACAGGGCAACTATGGCTACACCTTC. The chain recombines TRBV6-6 with TRBJ1-2, with D possibly being TRBD1 (6 bases). The CDR3 runs 13 residues. Germline CDR1 and CDR2: MNHNY and SVGAGI (reference sequence). V was trimmed by 4 bases and J by 2 bases, leaving 8 bases between them.

In this sample, this clone turned up once. This chain links TRBV9 with TRBJ2-2; D possibly corresponds to TRBD2 (6 bases). V lost 5 bases and J 2 bases, leaving 7 bases between the germline ends. The CDR3 sequence is 13 residues long. The germline CDR1 and CDR2 sequences are SGDLS and YYNGEE. For the CDR3, the DNA is TGTGCCAGCAGGGGGGGTAACACCGGGGAGCTGTTTTTT. Protein sequence: CASRGGNTGELFF.

This clone was seen a few times. The V call is TRBV6-1, the J call TRBJ1-1; D ambiguous. The CDR3 consists of 14 residues. Germline V gives CDR1 MNHNS, CDR2 SASEGT. The V end was cut by 2 bases, the J end by 5 bases, with 12 bases between. CDR3 nucleotides: TGTGCCAGCAGTGAAACGGGAGGGAGTACTGAAGCTTTCTTT. As protein: CASSETGGSTEAFF.

V usage is TRBV7-2 and J usage is TRBJ2-3; perhaps TRBD2 as D (6 bases). V was cut by 5 bases and J by 0 bases, with 12 bases left in between. This CDR3 has 15 amino acids. Germline assignment: CDR1 SGHTA and CDR2 FQGNSA. The CDR3 loop is CASSPTGTSTDTQYF. In nucleotides, the CDR3 is TGTGCCAGCAGCCCGACCGGGACTAGCACAGATACGCAGTATTTT.

This clone was recorded once. The chain links TRBV7-2 to TRBJ2-7; 9 bases line up with TRBD2. Germline V gives CDR1 SGHTA, CDR2 FQGNSA. V shed 7 bases and J 6 bases; nucleotides not matched to a gene: 10. The CDR3 totals 14 residues. The CDR3 spells CASTFGGGAGEQYF. DNA for the CDR3: TGTGCCAGCACCTTTGGCGGGGGGGCAGGCGAGCAGTACTTC.

V usage is TRBV7-2 and J usage is TRBJ2-5; possibly TRBD1 for D (6 bases). The length of the CDR3 is 12 residues. Germline CDR1 and CDR2: SGHTA and FQGNSA. V dropped 3 bases and J dropped 4 bases, with 6 bases sitting between them. CDR3 coding DNA: TGTGCCAGCAGCTTGGACAGAGAGACCCAGTACTTC. Encoded protein: CASSLDRETQYF.

The chain combines TRBV4-3 with TRBJ1-2; 11 nucleotides line up with TRBD1. Germline V gene lookup returns CDR1 LGHNA and CDR2 YSLEER. Trimming removed 1 base from V and 7 bases from J; junction bases left unmatched: 11. The CDR3 covers 17 residues. This CDR3 reads CASSQGVRTGGLGGYTF. The CDR3 DNA reads as TGCGCCAGCAGCCAAGGCGTCAGGACAGGGGGCCTAGGTGGCTACACCTTC.

V is TRBV5-1 and J is TRBJ2-5; 9 nucleotides line up with TRBD2. This CDR3 contains 15 residues. V was pared by 4 bases and J by 5 bases, with 9 bases of the junction left unmatched. Germline lookup yields CDR1 SGHRS and CDR2 YFSETQ. The CDR3 DNA follows: TGCGCCAGCAGCCCCGGCGGGGGGGCCACGGAGACCCAGTACTTC. As protein: CASSPGGGATETQYF.

V gene TRBV9 combines with J gene TRBJ1-1; no definite D call. The V gene's germline CDR1 is SGDLS and CDR2 YYNGEE. V shed 0 bases and J shed 1 base, with 7 bases lying between them. This CDR3 spans 14 amino acids. The DNA for the CDR3 is TGTGCCAGCAGCGTAGGGCAGGCGAACACTGAAGCTTTCTTT. Protein: CASSVGQANTEAFF.